This T cell receptor beta chain is drawn from a study of shared clonotypes between healthy human individuals. Study results and limitations: Lower generation probabilities were found for non-shared clonotypes than for those shared by all four donors.

With V trimmed by 5 bases and J by 5 bases, 4 bases remained unmatched. This CDR3 is built from 14 residues. Germline V gives CDR1 SEHNR, CDR2 FQNEAQ (reference sequence). Worth noting for this clone: Its antigen is currently unknown. The same CDR3 arises from other DNA sequences in this sample as well.

The protocol was immunoSEQ multiplex PCR, while the TCRdb copy is restricted to in-frame clones and leaves out a portion. The table has roughly 1,100,000 clones, approximately 70% seen once. V and J are TRBV7-9 and TRBJ2-2, with 8 bases matching TRBD1. The TCR sequence derives from a man in his late teens or twenties in good health. The specimen was memory CD4+ T cells sorted from blood. Regarding subset: CD45RA-negative fraction. The CDR3 spells CASSQDRATGELFF. DNA for the CDR3: TGTGCCAGCAGCCAGGACAGGGCAACCGGGGAGCTGTTTTTT.